The 10 T cell receptor beta chains reported below all come from one sample, sequenced in a study of T cells after yellow fever vaccination. In TCRdb, the 5' RACE reads were re-called with MiXCR into one record per CDR3 protein. The sample yields 180,000 or so distinct CDR3 sequences, approximately 10% seen once. Sequences were derived from CD8+ T cells sorted from PBMCs, sampled 15 days after the yellow fever booster vaccination. The receptor set was obtained from a young man who received the YFV17D yellow fever vaccine.

This clonotype was picked up many times. This chain uses TRBV20-1 with TRBJ2-7; D unclear. This CDR3 is 13 amino acids long. V was trimmed by 3 bases and J by 3 bases, leaving 12 bases between them. The germline gives CDR1 DFQATT, CDR2 SNEGSKA (reference sequence). The CDR3 reads CSARWGSSYEQYF. DNA of the CDR3: TGCAGTGCTAGGTGGGGATCTAGCTACGAGCAGTACTTC.

This rearrangement joins TRBV4-2 to TRBJ2-7; D ambiguous. Deletions cut 1 base from V and 4 bases from J, with 11 bases between. Per the germline V gene, CDR1 is LGHNA and CDR2 is YNFKEQ. The length of the CDR3 is 14 residues. CDR3 in DNA: TGTGCCAGCAGCCAAGGGACGAACCCTTACGAGCAGTACTTC. It codes for CASSQGTNPYEQYF.

The chain has TRBV4-3 and TRBJ2-5; 10 bases line up with TRBD1. The CDR3 is 17 amino acids. Trimming at V came to 1 base and at J to 3 bases, leaving 8 bases not matched to a gene. Per germline, CDR1 LGHNA and CDR2 YSLEER. CDR3 DNA sequence: TGCGCCAGCAGCCAAGGCCCCCCCGGGACAGGGGAAGAGACCCAGTACTTC. Its protein is CASSQGPPGTGEETQYF.

This clonotype was found a few times. The rearrangement joins TRBV5-5 to TRBJ2-5; D is possibly TRBD1 (6 bases). The CDR3 extends over 16 amino acids. V was cut by 3 bases and J by 2 bases, with 17 bases left in between. Germline V gene sequence: CDR1 SGHKS, CDR2 YYEKEE (reference sequence). CDR3 in amino acids: CASSSWTATYQETQYF. CDR3 sequence (DNA): TGTGCCAGCAGCTCTTGGACAGCGACTTATCAAGAGACCCAGTACTTC.

This clonotype was picked up a small number of times. The chain uses TRBV3-1 and TRBJ2-7, with 7 bases lining up with TRBD1. CDR1 and CDR2 (germline): LGHDT, YNNKEL (reference sequence). V lost 1 base and J lost 4; bases outside the gene matches: 7. The CDR3 contains 15 residues. CDR3 sequence reads: CASSQGRTGDYEQYF. The CDR3 bases are TGTGCCAGCAGCCAAGGCCGGACAGGAGATTACGAGCAGTACTTC.

This clonotype occurred a few times. The chain is built from TRBV6-5 and TRBJ1-4, with D perhaps TRBD1 (5 bases). The CDR3 has 13 residues. Trimming removed 5 bases from V and 7 bases from J, with 11 bases in between. The germline gives CDR1 MNHEY, CDR2 SVGAGI. The CDR3 reads CASSPGGAEKLFF. CDR3 DNA: TGTGCCAGCAGTCCCGGAGGGGCTGAAAAACTGTTTTTT.

The genes are TRBV4-1 and TRBJ2-5; D gene ambiguous. This CDR3 region has 14 residues. The V and J ends lost 2 bases and 6 bases respectively, with 13 bases between them. The V gene's germline CDR1 is MGHRA and CDR2 YSYEKL. The DNA of the CDR3 is TGCGCCAGCAGCCAAATCCGCTCCGAAAAGACCCAGTACTTC. As protein: CASSQIRSEKTQYF.

This clonotype appeared a few times. The chain carries TRBV25-1 and TRBJ2-7; D may match TRBD1 or TRBD2 (5 bases each). The germline CDR1 and CDR2 sequences are MGHDK and SYGVNS. This CDR3 contains 13 residues. The V end lost 6 bases, the J end lost 4 bases, and 13 bases lay between the germline ends. CDR3 DNA sequence: TGTGCCAGCAGGGGGGTGGGGGAATACGAGCAGTACTTC. This translates into CASRGVGEYEQYF.

The CDR3 DNA sequence: TGTGCCAGCAGCCATGAGGGACGGAAGCAGACCCAGTACTTC. This translates into CASSHEGRKQTQYF. The chain links TRBV7-2 to TRBJ2-5, with D possibly being TRBD1 or TRBD2 (5 bases each). The CDR3 is 14 amino acids. Germline assignment: CDR1 SGHTA and CDR2 FQGNSA. Trimming pared 5 bases from V and 6 bases from J, leaving 16 bases between.

This clonotype turned up a few times. The V gene is TRBV7-9, the J gene TRBJ2-1; 9 bases are shared with TRBD2. The CDR3 consists of 16 residues. Germline values: CDR1 SEHNR, CDR2 FQNEAQ (reference sequence). V lost 0 bases, J lost 8 bases, and 8 bases stayed unmatched. CDR3 nucleotides: TGTGCCAGCAGCTTAGCAAGTCGGCTAGCGGGGCATGAGCAGTTCTTC. It specifies CASSLASRLAGHEQFF.